The 26 T cell receptor beta chains reported below all come from one sample, sequenced in a study of cytomegalovirus exposure and HLA in healthy donors. Both 60 Vbeta primers and 13 Jbeta primers went into the PCR. Sequencing was performed with immunoSEQ multiplex PCR; in TCRdb, only in-frame clones are kept and a portion is missing. In the table there are 250,000 to 350,000 clones, 80% of which are singletons. The material sequenced was PBMCs. These TCRs come from a girl aged 2-10 years in good health and CMV-seronegative.

The rearrangement links TRBV10-1 to TRBJ2-2, with D uncertain. Germline values: CDR1 WNHNN, CDR2 SYGVQD (reference sequence). The CDR3 has 16 amino acids. The V gene lost 4 bases and the J gene lost 0 bases, with 12 bases spanning the gap. CDR3 nucleotide sequence: TGCGCCAGCAGTGGGGCCAGCCCGGCGAACACCGGGGAGCTGTTTTTT. Amino acids: CASSGASPANTGELFF.

V gene TRBV28 combines with J gene TRBJ1-3; TRBD1 might be the D (6 bases). The CDR3 loop spans 16 amino acids. The germline V and J ends were trimmed by 3 bases and 7 bases, with 19 bases remaining between them. Germline V CDR1 and CDR2: MDHEN, SYDVKM. The CDR3 region is CASSFGGTREGNTIYF. The DNA for the CDR3 is TGTGCCAGCAGTTTCGGGGGGACAAGGGAAGGGAACACCATATATTTT.

This chain uses TRBV6-5 with TRBJ2-3, with D tentatively TRBD1 (6 bases). The CDR3 extends over 14 amino acids. The V and J ends lost 10 bases and 1 base respectively, with 15 bases between them. Germline CDR1 MNHEY, CDR2 SVGAGI. CDR3 bases: TGTGCCACGACCCGACAGGCGGGCACAGATACGCAGTATTTT. Its protein is CATTRQAGTDTQYF.

The chain employs TRBV19 and TRBJ2-7, with 9 bases fitting TRBD1. CDR1 and CDR2 (germline): LNHDA, SQIVND (reference sequence). The CDR3 length is 13 residues. V shed 6 bases and J 3 bases; nucleotides not matched to a gene: 3. CDR3: CASSRDRVYEQYF. For the CDR3, the DNA is TGTGCCAGTAGCCGGGACAGGGTCTACGAGCAGTACTTC. Looking up the rest from reference TRBV19 and TRBJ2-7 gives the full variable domain: DGGITQSPKYLFRKEGQNVTLSCEQNLNHDAMYWYRQDPGQGLRLIYYSQIVNDFQKGDIAEGYSVSREKKESFPLTVTSAQKNPTAFYLCASSRDRVYEQYFGPGTRLTVT.

The chain links TRBV9 to TRBJ2-2; possible D gene TRBD2, 6 bases. The CDR3 loop spans 16 amino acids. Germline V gene lookup returns CDR1 SGDLS and CDR2 YYNGEE. Trimming shortened V by 6 bases and J by 1 base, and 16 bases separated the two germline ends. The CDR3 nucleotides read TGTGCCAGCAAACGGGGGTTCCTGATGAACACCGGGGAGCTGTTTTTT. Protein product: CASKRGFLMNTGELFF. The full variable domain, completed using reference TRBV9 and TRBJ2-2, is DSGVTQTPKHLITATGQRVTLRCSPRSGDLSVYWYQQSLDQGLQFLIQYYNGEERAKGNILERFSAQQFPDLHSELNLSSLELGDSALYFCASKRGFLMNTGELFFGEGSRLTVL.

In this sample, this clone turned up once. The chain is built from TRBV5-1 and TRBJ2-5; 7 positions match TRBD1. The germline V gene has CDR1 SGHRS and CDR2 YFSETQ. This CDR3 is built from 16 residues. V trimming: 2 bases; J trimming: 5 bases; junction bases outside the gene matches: 12. Here the CDR3 reads CASSFPLQGHGETQYF. CDR3 DNA sequence: TGCGCCAGCAGCTTCCCTTTACAGGGGCATGGGGAGACCCAGTACTTC.

The rearrangement uses TRBV19 and TRBJ1-5; D remains ambiguous. V was trimmed by 0 bases and J by 5 bases, leaving 8 bases between them. Germline lookup yields CDR1 LNHDA and CDR2 SQIVND (reference sequence). The CDR3 covers 14 residues. CDR3 bases: TGTGCCAGTAGTATAGAGGGAGCTCATCAGCCCCAGCATTTT. This gives the protein CASSIEGAHQPQHF.

The V gene is TRBV19, the J gene TRBJ1-1, with a weak D call TRBD1 (5 bases). The CDR3 consists of 13 residues. Trimming shortened V by 5 bases and J by 0 bases, and 7 bases separated the two germline ends. Germline V gene sequence: CDR1 LNHDA, CDR2 SQIVND (reference sequence). The CDR3 spells CASSWGVNTEAFF. CDR3 nucleotides: TGTGCCAGTAGTTGGGGGGTGAACACTGAAGCTTTCTTT.

This chain joins TRBV27 and TRBJ1-1, with 7 nucleotides matching TRBD1. The CDR3 is 15 residues long. The germline CDR1 and CDR2 sequences are MNHEY and SMNVEV (reference sequence). V was clipped by 6 bases and J by 0 bases; unmatched bases: 7. CDR3 sequence (DNA): TGTGCCAGCAGCCTGGGACAGTCCATGAACACTGAAGCTTTCTTT. It encodes CASSLGQSMNTEAFF.

V gene TRBV7-9 combines with J gene TRBJ1-1; D perhaps matches TRBD1 (6 bases). V was shortened by 5 bases and J by 7 bases, with 23 bases between the two germline ends. Germline loops: CDR1 SEHNR, CDR2 FQNEAQ (reference sequence). The CDR3 runs 16 residues. The CDR3 DNA reads TGTGCCAGCAGCGTTCCGGGGGGCCTGGGGCAAGGTGAAGCTTTCTTT. Its protein is CASSVPGGLGQGEAFF.

The V call is TRBV29-1, the J call TRBJ2-1, with unresolved D. The V end lost 7 bases, the J end lost 0 bases, and 10 bases lay between the germline ends. Germline CDR1 and CDR2: SQVTM and ANQGSEA. The CDR3 has 13 amino acids. CDR3 sequence reads: CSASASSYNEQFF. CDR3 sequence (DNA): TGCAGCGCGAGCGCGAGCTCCTACAATGAGCAGTTCTTC.

This chain connects TRBV14 to TRBJ1-2; TRBD1 agrees at 8 bases. Germline V gene sequence: CDR1 SGHDN, CDR2 FVKESK. This CDR3 comprises 14 residues. V lost 4 bases to trimming and J lost 2 bases; unmatched junction nucleotides: 3. Here the CDR3 reads CASSPRQGNYGYTF. The CDR3 DNA is TGTGCCAGCAGCCCGAGACAGGGGAACTATGGCTACACCTTC.

This clone was detected a few times. The CDR3 DNA is TGTGCCAGCAGCTTAGCTCTAGCGGGGGTGGAGCAGTACTTC. The encoded protein is CASSLALAGVEQYF. The rearrangement links TRBV7-9 to TRBJ2-7; 10 bases fit TRBD2. Per germline, CDR1 SEHNR and CDR2 FQNEAQ (reference sequence). J lost 7 bases, V lost 0 bases, and 3 bases had no gene match. There are 14 residues in the CDR3.

This chain connects TRBV7-4 to TRBJ1-1, with a tentative D call TRBD1 (5 bases). V shed 8 bases and J shed 1 base, with 14 bases lying between them. Germline V CDR1 and CDR2: SGHVT, SQSDAQ. The CDR3 loop spans 14 amino acids. As DNA, the CDR3 is TGTGCCAGCTGGCATCCCGGGGGGAACACTGAAGCTTTCTTT. Translated, it gives CASWHPGGNTEAFF.

CDR3 DNA: TGTGCCAGCAGTTCACCTCACAGGGACGAGCAGTACTTC. Protein product: CASSSPHRDEQYF. This chain joins TRBV28 and TRBJ2-7; TRBD1 might be the D (6 bases). The CDR3 has 13 amino acids. V was pared by 4 bases and J by 5 bases, with 12 bases between. Germline V gene sequence: CDR1 MDHEN, CDR2 SYDVKM.

The V gene is TRBV6-4, the J gene TRBJ2-1; 11 bases are a match to TRBD1. The CDR3 totals 15 residues. After removal of 4 bases from V and 6 bases from J, the junction contained 5 bases not matched to a gene. CDR1 MRHNA and CDR2 SNTAGT come from the germline V gene. CDR3 amino acids: CASSGGTGGVNEQFF. The CDR3 DNA sequence: TGTGCCAGCAGTGGAGGGACAGGGGGAGTCAATGAGCAGTTCTTC.

The V and J genes are TRBV28 and TRBJ1-1, with 10 bases matching TRBD1. Germline CDR1 is MDHEN and CDR2 is SYDVKM. The trim removed 4 bases at V and 8 bases at J, leaving 13 bases unmatched. There are 16 residues in the CDR3. CDR3 sequence reads: CASSSPGGQGSSEAFF. The CDR3 region has the DNA TGTGCCAGCAGTTCTCCCGGGGGACAGGGGTCGTCCGAAGCTTTCTTT.

The CDR3 region is CASSGLAGGSYEQYF. In DNA, the CDR3 is TGTGCCAGCAGTGGACTAGCGGGGGGCTCCTACGAGCAGTACTTC. The chain employs TRBV28 and TRBJ2-7; 14 nucleotides align to TRBD2. This CDR3 has 15 amino acids. CDR1 and CDR2 from the germline V gene are MDHEN and SYDVKM. J gave up 0 bases and V 5 bases, and 0 bases lay outside the gene matches.

J is TRBJ1-2 and V is TRBV28; tentatively, D is TRBD1 (5 bases). Trimming cost V 5 bases and J 1 base, with 8 bases left between them. The CDR3 consists of 13 residues. Germline V gene lookup returns CDR1 MDHEN and CDR2 SYDVKM. The CDR3 bases are TGTGCCAGCAGTCAAGGGGTTAACTATGGCTACACCTTC. Its translation: CASSQGVNYGYTF.

This rearrangement joins TRBV18 to TRBJ1-4; 9 bases map to TRBD1. The CDR3 length is 15 residues. Germline V gene sequence: CDR1 KGHSH, CDR2 LQKENI. With 6 bases clipped from V and 2 bases from J, the junction kept 4 bases outside the gene matches. The CDR3 region has the DNA TGTGCCAGCTCTCGAACAGGGGGCACTAATGAAAAACTGTTTTTT. Amino acids: CASSRTGGTNEKLFF. Full variable domain (rest looked up from reference TRBV18 and TRBJ1-4): NAGVMQNPRHLVRRRGQEARLRCSPMKGHSHVYWYRQLPEEGLKFMVYLQKENIIDESGMPKERFSAEFPKEGPSILRIQQVVRGDSAAYFCASSRTGGTNEKLFFGSGTQLSVL.

In its sample, this clone was seen a few times. The rearrangement uses TRBV7-6 and TRBJ2-7, with 8 bases aligning to TRBD1. The ends lost 5 bases at V and 2 bases at J; junction bases unmatched: 11. The CDR3 sequence is 16 residues long. The germline gives CDR1 SGHVS, CDR2 FNYEAQ. CDR3 amino acids: CASSPTRQGFPYEQYF. CDR3 nucleotide sequence: TGTGCCAGCAGCCCTACTCGACAGGGGTTTCCCTACGAGCAGTACTTC.

The chain is built from TRBV5-1 and TRBJ2-1, with 9 bases aligning to TRBD2. Per the germline V gene, CDR1 is SGHRS and CDR2 is YFSETQ. The CDR3 has 14 amino acids. V lost 5 bases and J lost 5; bases outside the gene matches: 5. CDR3 in amino acids: CASRTGTSNNEQFF. The CDR3 DNA is TGCGCCAGCAGAACCGGGACTAGCAACAATGAGCAGTTCTTC. The entire variable domain, with the rest obtained from reference TRBV5-1 and TRBJ2-1, is as follows: KAGVTQTPRYLIKTRGQQVTLSCSPISGHRSVSWYQQTPGQGLQFLFEYFSETQRNKGNFPGRFSGRQFSNSRSEMNVSTLELGDSALYLCASRTGTSNNEQFFGPGTRLTVL.

The chain uses TRBV13 and TRBJ2-4; 8 nucleotides match TRBD2. With V trimmed by 0 bases and J by 0 bases, 1 base remained unmatched. Germline V gives CDR1 PRHDT, CDR2 FYEKMQ (reference sequence). The CDR3 is made up of 16 amino acids. In nucleotides, the CDR3 is TGTGCCAGCAGCTTAGGTAGCGGGATAGCCAAAAACATTCAGTACTTC. Protein product: CASSLGSGIAKNIQYF.

V gene TRBV7-6 combines with J gene TRBJ1-5; D is uncertain. The CDR3 loop spans 18 amino acids. CDR1 and CDR2 (germline): SGHVS, FNYEAQ. Deletions cut 0 bases from V and 3 bases from J, with 18 bases between. The CDR3 reads CASSLAPPGFGSNQPQHF. The CDR3 bases are TGTGCCAGCAGCTTAGCACCACCGGGTTTCGGTTCCAATCAGCCCCAGCATTTT.

V and J are TRBV18 and TRBJ2-3; maybe TRBD1 (6 bases). Trimming took off 0 bases at V and 1 base at J, with 8 bases between the two ends. The germline V gene encodes CDR1 KGHSH and CDR2 LQKENI. The length of the CDR3 is 15 residues. The CDR3 nucleotides are TGTGCCAGCTCACCACCCGGGACACGCACAGATACGCAGTATTTT. It specifies CASSPPGTRTDTQYF.

This clone was recorded only once. V gene TRBV5-1 combines with J gene TRBJ1-1; D ambiguous. The CDR3 has 15 amino acids. Germline CDR1 reads SGHRS; CDR2 reads YFSETQ. V lost 0 bases, J lost 5 bases, and 14 bases lay in between. CDR3 loop: CASSLVSRVTTEAFF. The DNA of the CDR3 is TGCGCCAGCAGCTTGGTTTCGAGGGTAACTACTGAAGCTTTCTTT.